The clone carrying this TCR beta chain has just a few counts. The sort gate was single viable CD3+CD4+CD8-CD45RO+ cells for memory CD4+ T cells. CDR3 length: 14 amino acids. V was shortened by 1 base and J by 1 base, with 7 bases between the two germline ends. Germline CDR1 reads SGHVS; CDR2 reads FQNEAQ. This sample was included in a study of memory CD4+ T cells and cytomegalovirus serostatus. The method was immunoSEQ multiplex PCR; TCRdb's version includes in-frame clones alone and lacks a portion of them. The data hold tens of thousands of clones, with about 75% observed a single time. This TCR was recovered from an adult in good health and CMV-seronegative. Some clones in this sample may be carry-over from other donors' samples. Sequenced material: memory CD4+ T cells from blood. The rearrangement links TRBV7-8 to TRBJ1-1; D unresolved. CDR3 bases: TGTGCCAGCAGCTTAGAGGCAAGGAACACTGAAGCTTTCTTT. Amino acid sequence: CASSLEARNTEAFF.